This T cell receptor (beta chain) was identified in a study of T cell changes during pregnancy in multiple sclerosis (dated by TCRdb to about 2019). In the study overall: The study looked at changes in the T cell repertoire across pregnancy in women with multiple sclerosis.

A note on this clone: What this receptor recognizes is not known. No base qualities exist here, and no much larger clone lies one base off it.

Trimming takes 1 base off V and 6 bases off J; junction bases not matched to a gene: 9. Via the germline V gene (reference sequence), CDR1 is GTSNPN and CDR2 SVGIG. The CDR3 measures 15 amino acids from cysteine to phenylalanine. The entry retains the CDR3 DNA only, 45 bases that are in frame from base 1. The method behind the library was the immunoSEQ multiplex PCR assay. The table was pulled from immuneACCESS by TCRdb, which kept in-frame rearrangements only. Such tables lose some clones; where checked, under half of the loss comes from unresolved V genes, and the rest has no known cause. Across this sample there are approximately 63,000 clones, with over 90% seen only once. The ten largest clones take up more than 2% of the sample.

This specimen consisted of CD8+ T cells from peripheral blood mononuclear cells, obtained in the third trimester of pregnancy. This receptor was identified in a female donor with multiple sclerosis, enrolled in a pregnancy study. The receptor chain draws on TRBV30 and TRBJ2-5; TRBD2 matches 9 bases in the middle. The DNA sequence is given as TGTGCCTGGAGTGATCCTAGCGGGGCGGTACAGACCCAGTACTTC. Its protein reads: CAWSDPSGAVQTQYF. Reference TRBV30 and TRBJ2-5 proteins supply the regions before and after the CDR3; the full variable domain is: SQTIHQWPATLVQPVGSPLSLECTVEGTSNPNLYWYRQAAGRGLQLLFYSVGIGQISSEVPQNLSASRPQDRQFILSSKKLLLSDSGFYLCAWSDPSGAVQTQYFGPGTRLLVL.